The 30 T cell receptor beta chains below were found in one sample sequenced in a study of regulatory T cells in long-lasting Graves disease. For TCR beta, libraries came from iRepertoire HTBI primers and Arm-PCR of CDR3 regions. From the multiplex PCR reads, TCRdb called clonotypes with MiXCR, one entry per CDR3 protein. The sample shows over 450,000 distinct CDR3 sequences, roughly 21% of them seen only once. Time point reported: persistent/refractory GD, antithyroid drugs over 5 years with positive TRAb. The TCR library was made from RNA extracted from PBMCs. Source: peripheral blood mononuclear cells (PBMCs), taken when the disease was refractory, from a patient treated with antithyroid drugs. The receptors stem from a female donor with Graves disease.

This clonotype appeared many times. The rearrangement uses TRBV20-1 and TRBJ2-5; the match to TRBD2 covers 13 bases. This CDR3 spans 14 amino acids. V lost 6 bases, J lost 0 bases, and 1 base stayed unmatched. Germline V gives CDR1 DFQATT, CDR2 SNEGSKA (reference sequence). The CDR3 is CSAGTSGNQETQYF. In DNA, the CDR3 is TGCAGTGCGGGGACTAGCGGGAACCAAGAGACCCAGTACTTC.

CDR3: CATRGSGTNTGELFF. DNA for the CDR3: TGTGCCACCAGGGGTAGCGGGACTAACACCGGGGAGCTGTTTTTT. The chain employs TRBV24-1 and TRBJ2-2; 8 positions match TRBD2. Losses at the gene ends were 7 bases for V and 2 bases for J; bases not matched to a gene: 5. This CDR3 contains 15 residues. The germline V gene has CDR1 KGHDR and CDR2 SFDVKD.

This clonotype was observed many times. The chain joins TRBV20-1 to TRBJ1-6, with 10 bases matching TRBD1. V lost 1 base, J lost 11 bases, and 5 bases stayed unmatched. Germline lookup yields CDR1 DFQATT and CDR2 SNEGSKA (reference sequence). This CDR3 is built from 14 residues. CDR3 nucleotide sequence: TGCAGTGCTAGAGTCGGGACAGGGGATGCACCCCTCCACTTT. The encoded protein is CSARVGTGDAPLHF.

As to this clonotype: A clone one base away is much larger, so this may be a read error. The chain links TRBV28 to TRBJ2-7, with D tentatively TRBD1 (6 bases). The ends were cut back, 6 bases at V and 1 base at J, with 16 bases in the middle. The germline gives CDR1 MDHEN, CDR2 SYDVKM. CDR3 length equals 15 residues. CDR3 in amino acids: CASRGAGRSSYEQYF. The CDR3 DNA reads as TGTGCCAGCAGGGGGGCTGGACGGTCGTCCTACGAGCAGTACTTC. The full variable domain, with the rest looked up from reference TRBV28 and TRBJ2-7, is DVKVTQSSRYLVKRTGEKVFLECVQDMDHENMFWYRQDPGLGLRLIYFSYDVKMKEKGDIPEGYSVSREKKERFSLILESASTNQTSMYLCASRGAGRSSYEQYFGPGTRLTVT.

A few counts support this clonotype. The rearrangement links TRBV28 to TRBJ2-7, with D perhaps given as TRBD1 or TRBD2 (5 bases each). Trimming cost V 6 bases and J 6 bases, with 18 bases left between them. The CDR3 is 14 residues long. Germline V CDR1 and CDR2: MDHEN, SYDVKM. As DNA, the CDR3 is TGTGCCAGCAGCACTACTGGGGGTCTTTCCGAGCAGTACTTC. It yields the protein CASSTTGGLSEQYF.

This clonotype was detected a few times. The chain recombines TRBV28 with TRBJ1-2; the D is unclear. Between the trimmed V and J ends, which lost 4 bases and 8 bases, there was a span of 8 bases. The CDR3 totals 11 residues. Germline CDR1 is MDHEN and CDR2 is SYDVKM. The CDR3 region has the DNA TGTGCCAGCAGTTCTCGTTGGGGCTACACCTTC. Residues: CASSSRWGYTF.

This clonotype was picked up a small number of times. This chain uses TRBV7-9 with TRBJ2-7, with D perhaps given as TRBD1 or TRBD2 (5 bases each). Germline assignment: CDR1 SEHNR and CDR2 FQNEAQ (reference sequence). This CDR3 is built from 15 residues. The V end was cut by 5 bases, the J end by 0 bases, with 14 bases between. This chain's CDR3 is CASSQGRTSSYEQYF. The CDR3 nucleotides read TGTGCCAGCAGCCAGGGACGCACGAGCTCCTACGAGCAGTACTTC. Filled out from reference TRBV7-9 and TRBJ2-7, the complete variable domain reads DTGVSQNPRHKITKRGQNVTFRCDPISEHNRLYWYRQTLGQGPEFLTYFQNEAQLEKSRLLSDRFSAERPKGSFSTLEIQRTEQGDSAMYLCASSQGRTSSYEQYFGPGTRLTVT.

About this clonotype: Given a much more abundant clone one base away, this may be a read error. The CDR3: CASSCLTYPGDGYTF. In DNA, the CDR3 is TGTGCCAGCAGTTGCTTGACCTACCCAGGGGATGGCTACACCTTC. The chain links TRBV6-2 or TRBV6-3 to TRBJ1-2, with D perhaps matching TRBD1 (6 bases). Germline CDR1 is MNHEY and CDR2 is SVGEGT. The CDR3 totals 15 residues. Trimming stripped 4 bases from V and 6 bases from J, with 18 bases between.

In this sample, this clonotype turned up many times. The V gene is TRBV6-2 or TRBV6-3, the J gene TRBJ2-7, with TRBD2 matching over 7 bases. This CDR3 spans 15 amino acids. The V and J ends lost 8 bases and 3 bases, in that order; junction bases with no gene match: 13. The germline CDR1 and CDR2 sequences are MNHEY and SVGEGT. CDR3 nucleotides: TGTGCCAGCTCCCCCGTGGGAGGGCTGAACTACGAGCAGTACTTC. The encoded protein is CASSPVGGLNYEQYF.

At least ten counts were recorded for this clonotype. This chain joins TRBV28 and TRBJ2-7, with 9 bases lining up with TRBD2. The junction had 12 bases not matched to a gene; V was cut back by 6 bases and J by 3 bases. Germline V CDR1 and CDR2: MDHEN, SYDVKM. This CDR3 comprises 16 residues. Written as DNA, the CDR3 is TGTGCCAGCAGCCCCTTACCGGGACTAGCAAACTACGAGCAGTACTTC. It is translated as CASSPLPGLANYEQYF. Full variable domain (rest looked up from reference TRBV28 and TRBJ2-7): DVKVTQSSRYLVKRTGEKVFLECVQDMDHENMFWYRQDPGLGLRLIYFSYDVKMKEKGDIPEGYSVSREKKERFSLILESASTNQTSMYLCASSPLPGLANYEQYFGPGTRLTVT.

This clonotype was found a few times. The rearrangement links TRBV19 to TRBJ2-2; tentatively, D is TRBD2 (6 bases). Germline CDR1 is LNHDA and CDR2 is SQIVND (reference sequence). V lost 0 bases to trimming and J lost 3 bases, with 17 bases between them. CDR3 length equals 18 residues. CDR3 residues: CASSIDFPQRVDTGELFF. The CDR3 DNA reads as TGTGCCAGTAGTATAGATTTTCCCCAGCGGGTGGACACCGGGGAGCTGTTTTTT. Combining the CDR3 with reference TRBV19 and TRBJ2-2 gives the whole variable domain DGGITQSPKYLFRKEGQNVTLSCEQNLNHDAMYWYRQDPGQGLRLIYYSQIVNDFQKGDIAEGYSVSREKKESFPLTVTSAQKNPTAFYLCASSIDFPQRVDTGELFFGEGSRLTVL.

This clonotype came up a few times. The V gene is TRBV7-9, the J gene TRBJ1-4, with TRBD1 matching over 7 bases. The germline V gene has CDR1 SEHNR and CDR2 FQNEAQ (reference sequence). This CDR3 comprises 15 residues. J lost 6 bases, V lost 2 bases, and 6 bases had no gene match. The CDR3 DNA sequence: TGTGCCAGCAGCTTAACCGGGACAGCCCATGAAAAACTGTTTTTT. Translating gives CASSLTGTAHEKLFF.

This clonotype was found a few times. The chain carries TRBV7-9 and TRBJ2-7, with 8 bases that match TRBD1. The V gene's germline CDR1 is SEHNR and CDR2 FQNEAQ (reference sequence). The CDR3 contains 16 residues. With V trimmed by 4 bases and J by 1 base, 9 bases remained unmatched. CDR3 loop: CASSSGTGVTSYEQYF. CDR3 nucleotides: TGTGCCAGCAGCTCGGGGACAGGCGTAACATCCTACGAGCAGTACTTC.

This clonotype has at least ten counts. V and J are TRBV18 and TRBJ2-5; D unclear. The CDR3 spans 12 residues. The V end lost 1 base, the J end lost 0 bases, and 0 bases lay between the germline ends. The V gene's germline CDR1 is KGHSH and CDR2 LQKENI. The CDR3 spells CASSPHQETQYF. CDR3 DNA: TGTGCCAGCTCACCACACCAAGAGACCCAGTACTTC.

This clonotype appeared a few times. This chain links TRBV24-1 with TRBJ2-5; 7 positions match TRBD1. This CDR3 is built from 16 residues. Germline V gene lookup returns CDR1 KGHDR and CDR2 SFDVKD. J gave up 7 bases and V 4 bases, and 14 bases lay outside the gene matches. The CDR3 DNA follows: TGTGCCACCAGTGACTCAGGACAGGTTGGGCCCGGGACCCAGTACTTC. This codes for CATSDSGQVGPGTQYF.

This clonotype was recorded a few times. The chain couples TRBV5-1 to TRBJ1-1; no clear D gene. The CDR3 covers 14 residues. Germline CDR1 is SGHRS and CDR2 is YFSETQ. V lost 3 bases to trimming and J lost 1 base, with 10 bases between them. The CDR3 region has the DNA TGCGCCAGCAGCTCGGAATCGGGGAACACTGAAGCTTTCTTT. As protein: CASSSESGNTEAFF.

Regarding this clonotype: A read error may produce the germline difference seen at one junction end. The chain uses TRBV5-4 and TRBJ2-2, with D possibly matching TRBD2 (5 bases). This CDR3 is built from 13 residues. Per germline, CDR1 SGHNT and CDR2 YYREEE (reference sequence). In DNA, the CDR3 is TGTGCCAGCAGCCCCTACGACACCGGGAAGCTGTTTTTT. Amino acids: CASSPYDTGKLFF.

J is TRBJ1-3 and V is TRBV29-1; D perhaps matches TRBD1 (5 bases). The length of the CDR3 is 16 residues. The ends were cut back, 5 bases at V and 0 bases at J, with 17 bases in the middle. Per germline, CDR1 SQVTM and CDR2 ANQGSEA. The CDR3 region has the DNA TGCAGCGTTCACACTCCGGGACCGACCTCTGGAAACACCATATATTTT. This translates into CSVHTPGPTSGNTIYF.

In its sample, this clonotype was seen a few times. The CDR3 bases are TGTGCCAGCAGTTCAGGGGGCGCGGGAGGAAACACCATATATTTT. The encoded protein is CASSSGGAGGNTIYF. V and J are TRBV12-3 or TRBV12-4 and TRBJ1-3; TRBD1 agrees at 8 bases. J was trimmed by 4 bases and V by 4 bases; bases with no gene match: 6. CDR3 length: 15 residues.

This clonotype has ten or more counts. The CDR3 coding sequence is TGTGCCAGCCTCTTTAGCCAAGAGACCCAGTACTTC. This translates into CASLFSQETQYF. The J gene is TRBJ2-5, the V gene TRBV27; D is unresolved. The ends were cut back, 8 bases at V and 1 base at J, with 8 bases in the middle. Germline V CDR1 and CDR2: MNHEY, SMNVEV (reference sequence). CDR3 length: 12 amino acids.

Comment on this clonotype: Just one base apart from a much larger clone, this may be a read error. The rearrangement joins TRBV28 to TRBJ1-1; D call uncertain. CDR1 MDHEN and CDR2 SYDVKM come from the germline V gene. This CDR3 region has 13 residues. CDR3 loop: CASSPQIGAEALF. The CDR3 coding sequence is TGTGCCAGCAGCCCTCAAATCGGCGCTGAAGCTCTCTTT.

The rearrangement links TRBV6-2 or TRBV6-3 to TRBJ2-5; 7 bases align to TRBD2. Per the germline V gene, CDR1 is MNHEY and CDR2 is SVGEGT. This CDR3 has 14 amino acids. Trimming took 6 bases from V and 2 from J; bases not matched to a gene: 6. CDR3 DNA: TGTGCCAGCAGGGGGGGGACTGATCAAGAGACCCAGTACTTC. Its protein is CASRGGTDQETQYF.

V gene TRBV6-2 or TRBV6-3 combines with J gene TRBJ2-3, with TRBD2 matching over 8 bases. This CDR3 contains 18 residues. Germline V lookup: CDR1 MNHEY, CDR2 SVGEGT. The trim removed 5 bases at V and 3 bases at J, leaving 16 bases unmatched. The CDR3 region has the DNA TGTGCCAGCAGTATGGGGCGCCGGGGACTAGTCTCGACAGATACGCAGTATTTT. Translating it yields CASSMGRRGLVSTDTQYF.

About this clonotype itself: Since the CDR3 does not end with the conserved phenylalanine or tryptophan, this likely comes from a read error. The chain carries TRBV6-9 and TRBJ1-5; TRBD1 is a possible D gene (6 bases). Trimming took off 3 bases at V and 6 bases at J, with 15 bases between the two ends. This CDR3 spans 15 amino acids. Germline V lookup: CDR1 MNHGY, CDR2 SVAAGI. Here the CDR3 DNA reads TGTGCCAGCAGTTACTCGAAGGAGGGGGGTCAGCCCCAGCATCTT. The encoded protein is CASSYSKEGGQPQHL.

The rearrangement uses TRBV5-5 and TRBJ2-6; D gene uncertain. The CDR3 loop spans 15 amino acids. V was trimmed by 1 base and J by 1 base, leaving 6 bases between them. The V gene's germline CDR1 is SGHKS and CDR2 YYEKEE (reference sequence). As DNA, the CDR3 is TGTGCCAGCAGCTTGCAGTTTTCTGGGGCCAACGTCCTGACTTTC. Translated: CASSLQFSGANVLTF.

CDR3 bases: TGTGCCATCGGGACAGGGAGGTCGGATACGCAGTATTTT. Amino acids: CAIGTGRSDTQYF. This sequence joins TRBV10-3 and TRBJ2-3, with 9 nucleotides matching TRBD1. With V trimmed by 8 bases and J by 6 bases, 6 bases remained unmatched. CDR3 length: 13 amino acids. CDR1 and CDR2 from the germline V gene are ENHRY and SYGVKD.

This clonotype was observed a few times. The rearrangement uses TRBV30 and TRBJ2-5; the D gene could be TRBD1 or TRBD2 (5 bases each). Germline CDR1 reads GTSNPN; CDR2 reads SVGIG (reference sequence). Trimming took 2 bases from V and 1 from J, leaving 11 bases between them. The CDR3 length is 14 residues. The CDR3 protein is CAWSLTGTQETQYF. As DNA, the CDR3 is TGTGCCTGGAGTCTAACCGGGACCCAAGAGACCCAGTACTTC.

The chain recombines TRBV28 with TRBJ1-1; possibly TRBD1 for D (5 bases). V shed 6 bases and J shed 11 bases, with 22 bases lying between them. Germline-derived CDR1 and CDR2 are MDHEN and SYDVKM. There are 14 residues in the CDR3. As DNA, the CDR3 is TGTGCCAGCAGACAGGACCCCTCTACCTCGGGGGCTTTCTTT. This codes for CASRQDPSTSGAFF.

This clonotype was counted only a few times. J is TRBJ2-2 and V is TRBV10-3; 12 bases are shared with TRBD1. Per the germline V gene, CDR1 is ENHRY and CDR2 is SYGVKD. The CDR3 length is 16 residues. Trimming at V came to 3 bases and at J to 6 bases, leaving 5 bases not matched to a gene. In DNA form, the CDR3 reads TGTGCCATCAGTGATGGGACAGGGGGCTTGTCCGGGGAGCTGTTTTTT. It specifies CAISDGTGGLSGELFF.

This clonotype has a count of ten or more. The rearrangement uses TRBV15 and TRBJ1-1; TRBD1 might be the D (6 bases). Germline CDR1 LNHNV, CDR2 YYDKDF (reference sequence). Trimming left V 0 bases short and J 7 bases short, with 9 bases between. CDR3 length: 13 amino acids. CDR3 in DNA: TGTGCCACCAGCAGAGATCAACAGGGTGAAGCTTTCTTT. This gives the protein CATSRDQQGEAFF.